This passage covers 27 T cell receptor beta chains from one sample sequenced in a study of T and B cells in COVID-19 patients. From blood, about 250-550 ng of genomic DNA served as TRB template. TRB rearrangements were amplified by multiplex PCR with BIOMED2 TRB-A/B primers. TCRdb redid the calling of the multiplex PCR reads with MiXCR, one entry per CDR3 protein. The repertoire has fewer than 8,500 distinct CDR3 sequences, 30% to 35% of them found once; the top ten carry 20% to 25%. Material for sequencing was blood. These receptors originate from a human donor with active COVID-19.

This sequence joins TRBV20-1 and TRBJ2-3, with D tentatively TRBD2 (6 bases). In germline, CDR1 is DFQATT, CDR2 SNEGSKA (reference sequence). The CDR3 runs 15 residues. The germline V and J ends were trimmed by 2 bases and 1 base, with 13 bases remaining between them. CDR3 region: CSARILGEGTDTQYF. CDR3 nucleotide sequence: TGCAGTGCTAGAATCCTAGGGGAGGGCACAGATACGCAGTATTTT.

This clonotype is termed medium-sized. It is likely a read error, because the conserved phenylalanine at the end of the CDR3 is missing. No DNA is shown, since the ends of the CDR3 on it are uncertain; the CDR3 is the one TCRdb lists. The chain couples TRBV5-1 to TRBJ2-2; TRBD2 was called by the table and not checked on the DNA. The CDR3 contains 12 residues when both ends are counted. From germline, CDR1 is SGHRS and CDR2 YFSETQ. The CDR3: CASSLVSTPPSQ.

The chain uses TRBV5-6 and TRBJ2-7; D is possibly TRBD1 or TRBD2 (6 bases each). The CDR3 length is 14 residues. V lost 4 bases and J 5 bases, leaving 16 bases between the germline ends. Germline values: CDR1 SGHDT, CDR2 YYEEEE. The CDR3 sequence is CASSRGGRPHEQYV. CDR3 sequence (DNA): TGTGCCAGCAGCCGAGGGGGGCGCCCCCACGAGCAGTACGTC.

The chain carries TRBV7-2 and TRBJ2-7, with D perhaps TRBD1 or TRBD2 (6 bases each). This CDR3 has 14 amino acids. Germline V gives CDR1 SGHTA, CDR2 FQGNSA. V was cut by 5 bases and J by 7 bases, with 18 bases left in between. The CDR3 DNA reads as TGTGCCAGCAGCCCCCCGGGCAGGGGAGGAGAGCAGTACTTC. This gives the protein CASSPPGRGGEQYF.

This clonotype is deemed hyperexpanded. The chain uses TRBV27 and TRBJ2-3, with 7 positions matching TRBD2. This CDR3 region has 14 residues. Trimming cost V 3 bases and J 6 bases; bases outside gene matches: 6. The germline V gene has CDR1 MNHEY and CDR2 SMNVEV (reference sequence). CDR3 amino acids: CASSFGGGRDTQYF. DNA for the CDR3: TGTGCCAGCAGTTTTGGGGGGGGGAGGGATACGCAGTATTTT.

The genes are TRBV12-3 or TRBV12-4 and TRBJ2-5; no firm D call. Trimming removed 3 bases from V and 5 bases from J, with 10 bases in between. This CDR3 contains 13 residues. CDR3: CASSFVIEETQYF. For the CDR3, the DNA is TGTGCCAGCAGTTTCGTCATAGAGGAGACCCAGTACTTC.

By share, this clonotype counts as large. This rearrangement joins TRBV6-1 to TRBJ2-7; D might be TRBD1 (6 bases). V was shortened by 3 bases and J by 4 bases, with 10 bases between the two germline ends. The CDR3 sequence is 13 residues long. Germline CDR1 and CDR2: MNHNS and SASEGT. This chain's CDR3 is CASSEGHLYEQYF. CDR3 bases: TGTGCCAGCAGTGAGGGACACCTATACGAGCAGTACTTC.

This clonotype was seen more than once but under ten times. The chain is built from TRBV12-3 or TRBV12-4 and TRBJ2-2, with a tentative D call TRBD2 (7 bases). V lost 4 bases and J lost 5, with 17 bases in between. The CDR3 runs 16 residues. CDR3 coding DNA: TGTGCCAGCAGTTCATTGGGGGGGCTGTTGACCGGGGAGCTGTTTTTT. Encoded protein: CASSSLGGLLTGELFF.

By share of the sample, this clonotype is medium-sized (0.01 to 0.1%). The chain carries TRBV6-1 and TRBJ2-7; no clear D gene. Per the germline V gene, CDR1 is MNHNS and CDR2 is SASEGT. V was pared by 2 bases and J by 6 bases, with 14 bases between. The CDR3 extends over 14 amino acids. The CDR3 DNA reads as TGTGCCAGCAGTGAACCCTCCTTACACCCCGAGCAGTACGTC. As protein: CASSEPSLHPEQYV.

Here the CDR3 DNA reads TGCGCCAGCAGCTTGTCGGGGGGCGGCTACAATGAGCAGTTCTTC. Its translation is CASSLSGGGYNEQFF. The chain is built from TRBV5-1 and TRBJ2-1, with a weak D call TRBD2 (7 bases). This CDR3 is built from 15 residues. Germline CDR1 SGHRS, CDR2 YFSETQ. Between the trimmed V and J ends, which lost 1 base and 3 bases, there was a span of 11 bases.

This clonotype was recorded a few times. This chain joins TRBV5-5 and TRBJ2-7; possibly TRBD1 for D (5 bases). The length of the CDR3 is 13 residues. Germline V gene lookup returns CDR1 SGHKS and CDR2 YYEKEE (reference sequence). The V end lost 0 bases, the J end lost 2 bases, and 6 bases lay between the germline ends. The CDR3 DNA is TGTGCCAGCAGCTTGGAAGGGGCCTACGAGCAGTACGTC. Translation: CASSLEGAYEQYV.

This clonotype is labeled as medium-sized. Germline is not matched at one junction end, which may reflect a read error. The chain employs TRBV6-1 and TRBJ2-1; 9 bases match TRBD2. The germline V gene has CDR1 MNHNS and CDR2 SASEGT. This CDR3 contains 11 residues. CDR3 in amino acids: CASSEARGLAF. In DNA form, the CDR3 reads TGTGCCAGCAGTGAAGCGAGGGGACTAGCCTTC.

This clonotype came up once. This chain connects TRBV18 to TRBJ1-3; D not certain. Deletions cut 6 bases from V and 0 bases from J, with 12 bases between. This CDR3 is 15 amino acids long. CDR1 is KGHSH and CDR2 is LQKENI in the germline V gene. The CDR3 nucleotides read TGTGCCAGCTCCCCTCTGGGTAGCTCTGGAAACACCATATATTTT. Translating it yields CASSPLGSSGNTIYF. Variable domain in full (rest from reference TRBV18 and TRBJ1-3): NAGVMQNPRHLVRRRGQEARLRCSPMKGHSHVYWYRQLPEEGLKFMVYLQKENIIDESGMPKERFSAEFPKEGPSILRIQQVVRGDSAAYFCASSPLGSSGNTIYFGEGSWLTVV.

The genes are TRBV12-3 or TRBV12-4 and TRBJ2-1; D might be TRBD2 (6 bases). CDR3 length: 15 amino acids. The ends were cut back, 3 bases at V and 2 bases at J, with 11 bases in the middle. CDR3 sequence reads: CASSLREDAYNEQFF. The CDR3, as DNA: TGTGCCAGCAGTTTGAGGGAGGACGCCTACAATGAGCAGTTCTTC.

Within the sample, this clonotype is medium-sized (0.01 to 0.1%). The chain carries TRBV29-1 and TRBJ2-4; the match to TRBD2 covers 12 bases. This CDR3 comprises 13 residues. The germline V gene has CDR1 SQVTM and CDR2 ANQGSEA. The junction had 3 bases not matched to a gene; V was cut back by 5 bases and J by 7 bases. The CDR3 nucleotides are TGCAGCGTTACCGGGACTAGCGGGAACATTCAGTACTTC. Translated: CSVTGTSGNIQYF.

The genes are TRBV7-9 and TRBJ2-3; 12 nucleotides match TRBD2. Germline V gene lookup returns CDR1 SEHNR and CDR2 FQNEAQ (reference sequence). The CDR3 covers 16 residues. V was clipped by 8 bases and J by 4 bases; unmatched bases: 10. Here the CDR3 reads CASGPMTSGGSDTQYF. The CDR3 nucleotides read TGTGCCAGCGGCCCCATGACTAGCGGGGGTTCAGATACGCAGTATTTT.

This clonotype rates as medium-sized (0.01 to 0.1%). This rearrangement joins TRBV6-6 to TRBJ2-7; D uncertain. The CDR3 length is 11 residues. Looked up from germline, CDR1 is MNHNY and CDR2 is SVGAGI (reference sequence). V lost 4 bases and J 7 bases, leaving 8 bases between the germline ends. The chain's CDR3 is CASSSTGEQYV. The CDR3, as DNA: TGTGCCAGCAGTTCCACCGGGGAGCAGTACGTC.

The J gene is TRBJ1-2, the V gene TRBV18; D is perhaps TRBD1 (5 bases). Trimming stripped 3 bases from V and 6 bases from J, with 20 bases between. This CDR3 is 16 amino acids long. Germline V gives CDR1 KGHSH, CDR2 LQKENI. The CDR3 is CASSPSGGPIGNGYTF. The DNA of the CDR3 is TGTGCCAGCTCACCCTCGGGGGGACCGATAGGGAATGGCTACACCTTC.

This clonotype qualifies as medium-sized (0.01 to 0.1%). The V gene is TRBV6-5, the J gene TRBJ2-3, with TRBD2 matching over 10 bases. Germline assignment: CDR1 MNHEY and CDR2 SVGAGI. With 5 bases clipped from V and 2 bases from J, the junction kept 4 bases outside the gene matches. This CDR3 has 15 residues. CDR3 sequence reads: CASSKAGGPTDTQYF. The CDR3 nucleotides read TGTGCCAGCAGTAAAGCGGGGGGGCCCACAGATACGCAGTATTTT.

The sample holds a few counts of this clonotype. The chain joins TRBV6-2 or TRBV6-3 to TRBJ1-2, with a possible D match to TRBD1 (5 bases). Deletions cut 4 bases from V and 4 bases from J, with 10 bases between. The CDR3 is 13 residues long. CDR1 MNHEY and CDR2 SVGEGT come from the germline V gene. CDR3 bases: TGTGCCAGCAGTTTCCAGGGATTCTATGGCTACACCTTC. Translating gives CASSFQGFYGYTF.

This chain uses TRBV28 with TRBJ2-3; the D gene could be TRBD1 or TRBD2 (8 bases each). Deletions cut 7 bases from V and 3 bases from J, with 14 bases between. CDR3 length equals 14 residues. CDR1 and CDR2 from the germline V gene are MDHEN and SYDVKM. The CDR3 region has the DNA TGTGCCAGCACAGGGGGCGGGAGGACAGATACGCAGTATTTT. Protein sequence: CASTGGGRTDTQYF.

The V call is TRBV13, the J call TRBJ1-1; D is unresolved. Germline-derived CDR1 and CDR2 are PRHDT and FYEKMQ (reference sequence). V shed 5 bases and J shed 2 bases, with 12 bases lying between them. The CDR3 length is 14 residues. This chain's CDR3 is CASSPGRLNTEAFF. CDR3 DNA sequence: TGTGCCAGCAGCCCCGGCAGGCTTAACACTGAAGCTTTCTTT.

The rearrangement links TRBV20-1 to TRBJ2-5, with D possibly being TRBD2 (6 bases). Germline CDR1 and CDR2: DFQATT and SNEGSKA (reference sequence). The CDR3 is 13 residues long. Between the trimmed V and J ends, which lost 0 bases and 5 bases, there was a span of 10 bases. The chain's CDR3 is CSARDGLRETQYF. The CDR3, as DNA: TGCAGTGCTAGAGATGGACTAAGGGAGACCCAGTACTTC.

About this clonotype itself: This sequence may be a read error, since a much larger clone differs from it by one base. CDR3 nucleotides: TGTGCCAGTAGGGCGACAGGGGCCACCTACGAGCAGTACGTC. Encoded protein: CASRATGATYEQYV. The chain has TRBV19 and TRBJ2-7; TRBD1 matches 8 bases. The germline CDR1 and CDR2 sequences are LNHDA and SQIVND (reference sequence). The V segment lost 6 bases and the J segment 2 bases; nucleotides outside the gene matches: 6. This CDR3 contains 14 residues.

This clonotype was counted between two and nine times. The chain employs TRBV15 and TRBJ2-5; 13 bases fit TRBD2. J lost 2 bases, V lost 5 bases, and 8 bases had no gene match. The CDR3 length is 17 residues. CDR1 is LNHNV and CDR2 is YYDKDF in the germline V gene (reference sequence). In DNA, the CDR3 is TGTGCCACCAGCGTCGGACTAGCGGGGGCCCTACAAGAGACCCAGTACTTC. Its protein is CATSVGLAGALQETQYF.

The CDR3 sequence is CASTQDSYYGYTF. The CDR3 coding sequence is TGTGCCAGCACCCAAGACAGTTACTATGGCTACACCTTC. The chain uses TRBV12-3 or TRBV12-4 and TRBJ1-2; weak D call: TRBD1 (5 bases). The CDR3 runs 13 residues. V was pared by 7 bases and J by 3 bases, with 12 bases between.

The chain links TRBV5-6 to TRBJ2-7; 11 bases fit TRBD1. The V segment lost 4 bases and the J segment 5 bases; nucleotides outside the gene matches: 5. CDR1 is SGHDT, CDR2 YYEEEE, per germline. The CDR3 runs to 14 residues. The CDR3 reads CASSPGQGVDEQYF. The DNA of the CDR3 is TGTGCCAGCAGCCCGGGACAGGGGGTGGACGAGCAGTACTTC.